This entry lists 27 T cell receptor beta chains sequenced from one sample in a study of somatic mutations in cytotoxic T cells in rheumatoid arthritis. Method: immunoSEQ multiplex PCR; TCRdb's copy keeps in-frame clones and lacks some. This sample has 15,000 to 20,000 clones; approximately 79% occur once, and the top ten carry roughly 22%. The specimen was CD8+ T cells sorted from blood. Source of these receptors: an adult with rheumatoid arthritis.

The chain employs TRBV19 and TRBJ2-1, with D possibly TRBD2 on 6 matching bases. Trimming shortened V by 3 bases and J by 9 bases, and 21 bases separated the two germline ends. The CDR3 extends over 16 amino acids. Germline CDR1 and CDR2: LNHDA and SQIVND (reference sequence). The CDR3 sequence is CASSIRPGLIGIEQFF. In DNA form, the CDR3 reads TGTGCCAGTAGTATCCGGCCGGGACTGATTGGCATTGAGCAGTTCTTC.

The rearrangement links TRBV7-9 to TRBJ2-7, with D perhaps TRBD2 (7 bases). Germline CDR1 is SEHNR and CDR2 is FQNEAQ (reference sequence). The CDR3 is 15 residues long. Trimming took off 4 bases at V and 4 bases at J, with 17 bases between the two ends. The CDR3 sequence: CASSSWGAGVYEQYF. For the CDR3, the DNA is TGTGCCAGCAGCTCCTGGGGGGCGGGAGTATACGAGCAGTACTTC.

The V and J genes are TRBV9 and TRBJ2-2; 10 bases map to TRBD2. The CDR3 sequence is 16 residues long. V shed 0 bases, J shed 7 bases, and the junction held 6 bases outside the gene matches. From germline, CDR1 is SGDLS and CDR2 YYNGEE. This CDR3 is CASSVALAGVDGELFF. The CDR3 region has the DNA TGTGCCAGCAGCGTAGCTCTAGCGGGAGTGGACGGGGAGCTGTTTTTT.

This chain joins TRBV14 and TRBJ2-3; 9 bases are shared with TRBD2. The CDR3 runs to 15 residues. V dropped 8 bases and J dropped 4; count of bases not matched to a gene: 10. Germline lookup yields CDR1 SGHDN and CDR2 FVKESK. DNA for the CDR3: TGTGCCAGCGGATTAGCGGGAGTGGGTCCAGATACGCAGTATTTT. It yields the protein CASGLAGVGPDTQYF.

This clone was seen a handful of times. The chain couples TRBV29-1 to TRBJ1-2, with unresolved D. Between the trimmed V and J ends, which lost 6 bases and 4 bases, there was a span of 12 bases. Germline V gene lookup returns CDR1 SQVTM and CDR2 ANQGSEA. The CDR3 runs to 12 residues. CDR3 region: CSVLTETYGYTF. CDR3 sequence (DNA): TGCAGCGTCCTTACTGAAACCTATGGCTACACCTTC. Full variable domain (rest looked up from reference TRBV29-1 and TRBJ1-2): SAVISQKPSRDICQRGTSLTIQCQVDSQVTMMFWYRQQPGQSLTLIATANQGSEATYESGFVIDKFPISRPNLTFSTLTVSNMSPEDSSIYLCSVLTETYGYTFGSGTRLTVV.

The chain couples TRBV4-1 to TRBJ1-5, with D maybe TRBD1 (6 bases). The CDR3 has 13 amino acids. Germline loops: CDR1 MGHRA, CDR2 YSYEKL. The V end lost 5 bases, the J end lost 7 bases, and 12 bases lay between the germline ends. In DNA, the CDR3 is TGCGCCAGCAGCTTCCCAGGGGACCAGCCCCAGCATTTT. Encoded protein: CASSFPGDQPQHF.

This chain connects TRBV4-1 to TRBJ2-3, with D perhaps assigned TRBD1 or TRBD2 (5 bases each). The CDR3 has 17 residues. Germline loops: CDR1 MGHRA, CDR2 YSYEKL. Trimming pared 4 bases from V and 6 bases from J, leaving 23 bases between. The CDR3 spells CASSPPVVGTPRDTQYF. CDR3 nucleotide sequence: TGCGCCAGCAGCCCTCCAGTGGTCGGGACGCCTCGGGATACGCAGTATTTT.

Only a few counts were recorded for this clone. The chain combines TRBV6-1 with TRBJ2-1; D gene ambiguous. Trimming stripped 8 bases from V and 9 bases from J, with 5 bases between. CDR1 is MNHNS, CDR2 SASEGT, per germline. This CDR3 is built from 9 residues. In DNA form, the CDR3 reads TGTGCCAGCGGAAGTGAGCAGTTCTTC. Amino acids: CASGSEQFF.

The V and J genes are TRBV7-9 and TRBJ2-2; D is ambiguous. The germline V gene encodes CDR1 SEHNR and CDR2 FQNEAQ (reference sequence). The CDR3 runs to 13 residues. Trimming pared 5 bases from V and 4 bases from J, leaving 8 bases between. This chain's CDR3 is CASSTGVTGELFF. The CDR3 region has the DNA TGTGCCAGCAGCACTGGAGTCACCGGGGAGCTGTTTTTT.

This clone was detected a few times. This sequence joins TRBV19 and TRBJ1-5, with D unclear. The V and J ends lost 6 bases and 1 base respectively, with 10 bases between them. The germline V gene encodes CDR1 LNHDA and CDR2 SQIVND (reference sequence). The CDR3 runs 14 residues. The CDR3: CASSYGRSNQPQHF. For the CDR3, the DNA is TGTGCCAGTAGCTATGGTAGAAGCAATCAGCCCCAGCATTTT.

The chain carries TRBV29-1 and TRBJ2-1; D remains unclear. This CDR3 is 11 amino acids long. Trimming stripped 7 bases from V and 7 bases from J, with 11 bases between. Germline CDR1 is SQVTM and CDR2 is ANQGSEA. The CDR3 is CSAQAGNEQFF. The CDR3 region has the DNA TGCAGCGCCCAAGCAGGAAATGAGCAGTTCTTC.

The chain is built from TRBV4-1 and TRBJ2-1; 12 nucleotides line up with TRBD2. There are 14 residues in the CDR3. With V trimmed by 4 bases and J by 10 bases, 5 bases remained unmatched. The germline V gene has CDR1 MGHRA and CDR2 YSYEKL. CDR3 protein: CASSPRTSGDEQFF. CDR3 bases: TGCGCCAGCAGCCCCAGGACTAGCGGGGACGAGCAGTTCTTC.

This clone was seen only a few times. J is TRBJ1-2 and V is TRBV7-9, with D possibly matching TRBD1 (6 bases). With 2 bases removed from V and 9 bases from J, the gap between germline ends came to 16 bases. CDR3 length equals 14 residues. CDR1 and CDR2 from the germline V gene are SEHNR and FQNEAQ (reference sequence). The CDR3 region has the DNA TGTGCCAGCAGCTTACCCCCCAGAGACAGGAGCTACACCTTC. This translates into CASSLPPRDRSYTF.

The rearrangement links TRBV7-9 to TRBJ2-5; D is uncertain. This CDR3 comprises 14 residues. Deletions cut 6 bases from V and 8 bases from J, with 19 bases between. Germline CDR1 is SEHNR and CDR2 is FQNEAQ (reference sequence). The CDR3 DNA sequence: TGTGCCAGCAGTTCCTCCCCGGCCGGAGAAACCCAGTACTTC. Amino acids: CASSSSPAGETQYF.

The chain recombines TRBV19 with TRBJ1-1; no reliable D call. CDR3 length equals 13 residues. V was pared by 5 bases and J by 0 bases, with 7 bases between. Germline loops: CDR1 LNHDA, CDR2 SQIVND (reference sequence). CDR3 in amino acids: CASSDILNTEAFF. In nucleotides, the CDR3 is TGTGCCAGTAGTGACATCCTGAACACTGAAGCTTTCTTT. The full variable domain, with the rest looked up from reference TRBV19 and TRBJ1-1, is DGGITQSPKYLFRKEGQNVTLSCEQNLNHDAMYWYRQDPGQGLRLIYYSQIVNDFQKGDIAEGYSVSREKKESFPLTVTSAQKNPTAFYLCASSDILNTEAFFGQGTRLTVV.

This rearrangement joins TRBV6-5 to TRBJ2-5; D may be TRBD1 or TRBD2 (5 bases each). This CDR3 region has 13 residues. Looked up from germline, CDR1 is MNHEY and CDR2 is SVGAGI. V was shortened by 2 bases and J by 1 base, with 5 bases between the two germline ends. CDR3 coding DNA: TGTGCCAGCAGTTACGGGGGCCAAGAGACCCAGTACTTC. It yields the protein CASSYGGQETQYF.

This sequence joins TRBV4-3 and TRBJ2-2; D remains unclear. This CDR3 comprises 16 residues. The V gene lost 0 bases and the J gene lost 0 bases, with 8 bases spanning the gap. From germline, CDR1 is LGHNA and CDR2 YSLEER. The CDR3 DNA reads as TGCGCCAGCAGCCAAGATCGTAAGGCGAACACCGGGGAGCTGTTTTTT. It yields the protein CASSQDRKANTGELFF.

The chain joins TRBV5-1 to TRBJ2-7; the D gene is possibly TRBD1 (5 bases). This CDR3 is built from 14 residues. V lost 2 bases, J lost 3 bases, and 12 bases lay in between. Germline V lookup: CDR1 SGHRS, CDR2 YFSETQ. The CDR3 DNA sequence: TGCGCCAGCAGCTTTAAGACAGATGGCTACGAGCAGTACTTC. The encoded protein is CASSFKTDGYEQYF.

V and J are TRBV7-6 and TRBJ1-4; D remains ambiguous. CDR1 and CDR2 from the germline V gene are SGHVS and FNYEAQ. There are 15 residues in the CDR3. Trimming removed 4 bases from V and 8 bases from J, with 17 bases in between. The CDR3 spells CASSSVLEETEKLFF. The CDR3 region has the DNA TGTGCCAGCAGCTCAGTCCTGGAGGAGACCGAAAAACTGTTTTTT.

This rearrangement joins TRBV4-1 to TRBJ2-2; D is possibly TRBD2 (5 bases). Per the germline V gene, CDR1 is MGHRA and CDR2 is YSYEKL. V was trimmed by 0 bases and J by 3 bases, leaving 11 bases between them. This CDR3 is built from 16 residues. The CDR3 DNA follows: TGCGCCAGCAGCCAAGATGAGGAGCGGCACACCGGGGAGCTGTTTTTT. Encoded protein: CASSQDEERHTGELFF.

This clone was seen a few times. This chain links TRBV28 with TRBJ2-4; no reliable D call. V was pared by 6 bases and J by 6 bases, with 15 bases between. This CDR3 comprises 14 residues. The germline V gene has CDR1 MDHEN and CDR2 SYDVKM. CDR3 in amino acids: CASSLLTESNIQYF. The CDR3 bases are TGTGCCAGCAGCCTGCTGACGGAATCAAACATTCAGTACTTC.

The chain has TRBV12-5 and TRBJ2-1; 7 bases are a match to TRBD1. Trimming at V came to 0 bases and at J to 5 bases, leaving 4 bases not matched to a gene. The germline V gene has CDR1 LGHNT and CDR2 FRNRAP. This CDR3 has 15 amino acids. The CDR3 DNA is TGTGCTAGTGGTTTGGTACAGGGGAGACACAATGAGCAGTTCTTC. It encodes CASGLVQGRHNEQFF. The entire variable domain, with the rest obtained from reference TRBV12-5 and TRBJ2-1, is as follows: DARVTQTPRHKVTEMGQEVTMRCQPILGHNTVFWYRQTMMQGLELLAYFRNRAPLDDSGMPKDRFSAEMPDATLATLKIQPSEPRDSAVYFCASGLVQGRHNEQFFGPGTRLTVL.

This clone was recorded only once. This rearrangement joins TRBV29-1 to TRBJ2-7, with 14 nucleotides matching TRBD2. The CDR3 extends over 12 amino acids. Trimming removed 6 bases from V and 10 bases from J; junction bases left unmatched: 5. The germline V gene has CDR1 SQVTM and CDR2 ANQGSEA. Written as DNA, the CDR3 is TGCAGCGTACCGGGACTAGCGGGAGATCAGTACTTC. It encodes CSVPGLAGDQYF.

This chain uses TRBV5-4 with TRBJ2-5; no clear D. Germline CDR1 is SGHNT and CDR2 is YYREEE (reference sequence). V lost 0 bases and J lost 4, with 10 bases in between. The CDR3 totals 14 residues. This chain's CDR3 is CASSLAPLGETQYF. The CDR3 region has the DNA TGTGCCAGCAGCTTGGCCCCGTTGGGAGAGACCCAGTACTTC.

The rearrangement joins TRBV27 to TRBJ2-3; no firm D call. The CDR3 spans 14 residues. Germline V CDR1 and CDR2: MNHEY, SMNVEV (reference sequence). Trimming cost V 5 bases and J 2 bases, with 11 bases left between them. The CDR3 DNA reads as TGTGCCAGCAGTCCCCCATACCTCACAGATACGCAGTATTTT. This encodes CASSPPYLTDTQYF.

The chain uses TRBV14 and TRBJ2-2; 9 bases map to TRBD1. Unmatched junction bases numbered 17, after V lost 1 base and J lost 5 bases. Germline lookup yields CDR1 SGHDN and CDR2 FVKESK. The length of the CDR3 is 20 residues. In DNA form, the CDR3 reads TGTGCCAGCAGCCAAGTAGGGGACAGGGAAGGGCACCGACGAACCGGGGAGCTGTTTTTT. Translating it yields CASSQVGDREGHRRTGELFF.

The rearrangement joins TRBV5-1 to TRBJ1-1; TRBD1 matches at 7 bases. The CDR3 totals 14 residues. Germline V gives CDR1 SGHRS, CDR2 YFSETQ. V trimming: 0 bases; J trimming: 4 bases; junction bases outside the gene matches: 3. The CDR3 DNA reads as TGCGCCAGCAGCTTGGGGACAGGCATCACTGAAGCTTTCTTT. Its translation is CASSLGTGITEAFF.